This T cell receptor (beta chain) was observed in a study of shared clonotypes between healthy human individuals. Across the study: Three plates were used per donor for CD4 naive, three for CD4 memory, two for CD8 naive and one for CD8 memory. Regarding the study as a whole: The study sampled only blood, and tissue repertoires likely differ. Depth of sequencing was expected to influence donor clonotype sharing. Limitation of the genetic and exposure-history diversity represented came from the few donors.

Trimming left V 6 bases short and J 4 bases short, with 14 bases between. Germline V gene lookup returns CDR1 SGHTA and CDR2 FQGNSA. The CDR3 consists of 14 residues. Turning to this clone: What it recognizes is unknown.

Some clones are missing from TCRdb's copy, which holds only in-frame ones; the method was immunoSEQ multiplex PCR. Among roughly 2,300,000 clones listed, 80% to 95% were seen once. This chain joins TRBV7-2 and TRBJ2-3; D possibly corresponds to TRBD1 (6 bases). Specimen: naive CD4+ T cells from PBMCs. Subset: CD45RA+ positively selected. The TCR was taken from a man aged 18 to 29 in good health. Some clones in this sample may be carry-over from other donors' samples. The CDR3 DNA reads as TGTGCCAGCAGTTCAGGGGTAGACGCAGATACGCAGTATTTT. It specifies CASSSGVDADTQYF.